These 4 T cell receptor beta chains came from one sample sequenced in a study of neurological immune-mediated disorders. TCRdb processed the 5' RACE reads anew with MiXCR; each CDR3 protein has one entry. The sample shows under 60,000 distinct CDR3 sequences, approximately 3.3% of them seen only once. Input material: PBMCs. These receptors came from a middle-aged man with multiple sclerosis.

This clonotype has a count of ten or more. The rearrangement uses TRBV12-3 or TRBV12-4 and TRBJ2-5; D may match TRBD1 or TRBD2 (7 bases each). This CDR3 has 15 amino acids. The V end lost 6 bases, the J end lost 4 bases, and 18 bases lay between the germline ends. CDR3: CASSLSSRGGETQYF. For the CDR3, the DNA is TGTGCCAGCAGCCTCAGCTCCAGGGGGGGAGAGACCCAGTACTTC.

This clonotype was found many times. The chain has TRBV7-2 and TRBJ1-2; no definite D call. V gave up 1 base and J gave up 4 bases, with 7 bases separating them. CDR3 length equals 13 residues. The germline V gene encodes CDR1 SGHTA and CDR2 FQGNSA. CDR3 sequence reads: CASSLGGSYGYTF. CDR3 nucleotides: TGTGCCAGCAGCTTAGGTGGGAGCTATGGCTACACCTTC.

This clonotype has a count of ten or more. The CDR3 sequence: CASGLVPHRSTDTQYF. CDR3 DNA: TGTGCTAGTGGTTTGGTACCGCATCGATCGACAGATACGCAGTATTTT. V is TRBV12-5 and J is TRBJ2-3; no definite D call. This CDR3 spans 16 amino acids. The V end was cut by 0 bases, the J end by 3 bases, with 13 bases between. The germline gives CDR1 LGHNT, CDR2 FRNRAP.

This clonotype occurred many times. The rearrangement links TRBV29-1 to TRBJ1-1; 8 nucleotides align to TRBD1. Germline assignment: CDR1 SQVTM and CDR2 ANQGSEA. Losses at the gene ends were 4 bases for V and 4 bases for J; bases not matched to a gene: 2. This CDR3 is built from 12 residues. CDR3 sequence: CSVAGQATEAFF. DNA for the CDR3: TGCAGCGTTGCGGGACAGGCCACTGAAGCTTTCTTT. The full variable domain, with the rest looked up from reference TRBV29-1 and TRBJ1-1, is SAVISQKPSRDICQRGTSLTIQCQVDSQVTMMFWYRQQPGQSLTLIATANQGSEATYESGFVIDKFPISRPNLTFSTLTVSNMSPEDSSIYLCSVAGQATEAFFGQGTRLTVV.